What follows describes a single T cell receptor (beta chain). The CDR3 has 16 amino acids. V was cut by 4 bases and J by 0 bases, with 11 bases left in between. CDR1 SGHNT and CDR2 YYREEE come from the germline V gene (reference sequence). The source of the sample is a study of OX40 agonist ivuxolimab in advanced cancers. Study overall: Eligibility admitted prior anti-PD-1, anti-PD-L1 or anti-CTLA-4 therapy; about 40% had some.

The assay was immunoSEQ multiplex PCR, and TCRdb's table has in-frame clones only and misses some. Here the sample spans roughly 40,000 clones, more than 70% being singletons. This specimen was CD4+ or CD8+ T cells sorted from blood, taken in a trial of the OX40 agonist ivuxolimab. The sequence was collected from an adult with an advanced solid tumor such as melanoma, head and neck, liver or kidney cancer. V usage is TRBV5-4 and J usage is TRBJ2-6; a weak D match, TRBD1 (6 bases). CDR3 nucleotide sequence: TGTGCCAGCAGCCCCGGACAGTCCTCTGGGGCCAACGTCCTGACTTTC. This encodes CASSPGQSSGANVLTF.